Below are 14 T cell receptor beta chains sequenced from a single sample in a study of monozygotic twins with inflammatory bowel disease. Using the 5' RACE reads, TCRdb records one entry per CDR3 protein without DNA. The listing records some 440,000 distinct CDR3 sequences. The sequenced material came from blood. The receptors here all came from a human donor with ulcerative colitis or Crohn's disease, or a healthy co-twin of an affected twin (not recorded which).

The chain joins TRBV20-1 to TRBJ2-3; TCRdb reports TRBD2, a call that lacks DNA to check it against. The length of the CDR3 is 15 residues. Germline CDR1 reads DFQATT; CDR2 reads SNEGSKA (reference sequence). This CDR3 is CSAPISSVSTDTQYF.

This chain joins TRBV7-8 and TRBJ2-7; as DNA is missing, the TRBD1 call by TCRdb cannot be tested. This CDR3 has 15 residues. CDR1 and CDR2 (germline): SGHVS, FQNEAQ. The CDR3 sequence: CASSPPGGSPYEQYF.

This sequence joins TRBV5-6 and TRBJ2-7. The CDR3 spans 11 residues. Per germline, CDR1 SGHDT and CDR2 YYEEEE. The CDR3 region is CASSWSYEQYF.

This chain links TRBV18 with TRBJ2-3; TCRdb calls TRBD1, which cannot be checked without DNA. This CDR3 is 16 amino acids long. Germline CDR1 and CDR2: KGHSH and LQKENI. CDR3 sequence: CASSPAGTTSTDTQYF.

The J gene is TRBJ2-3, the V gene TRBV14; no DNA is available, so the TRBD2 call from TCRdb remains unchecked. Germline V gene lookup returns CDR1 SGHDN and CDR2 FVKESK. This CDR3 region has 15 residues. This chain's CDR3 is CASSRFPSGADTQYF.

This chain joins TRBV5-6 and TRBJ1-2. The CDR3 extends over 14 amino acids. Germline values: CDR1 SGHDT, CDR2 YYEEEE. CDR3 sequence: CASSWGKTTGGYTF.

This rearrangement joins TRBV29-1 to TRBJ2-1; TCRdb's D call, TRBD1, is unchecked because there is no DNA. Germline V gene lookup returns CDR1 SQVTM and CDR2 ANQGSEA. The CDR3 runs to 14 residues. CDR3 sequence: CSGGHPVRGNEQFF.

This rearrangement joins TRBV11-1 to TRBJ2-7; TCRdb lists TRBD1, though no DNA is available to test this call. This CDR3 spans 15 amino acids. Germline loops: CDR1 SGHAT, CDR2 FQDESV (reference sequence). This CDR3 is CASSPREAGKDEQYF.

This chain connects TRBV28 to TRBJ2-7; the D call from TCRdb, TRBD1, cannot be confirmed without DNA. The CDR3 length is 14 residues. The germline gives CDR1 MDHEN, CDR2 SYDVKM. The chain's CDR3 is CASSSPRVNYEQYF.

J is TRBJ2-1 and V is TRBV30; the TCRdb D gene call, TRBD2, has no DNA to confirm it. The CDR3 runs to 14 residues. In germline, CDR1 is GTSNPN, CDR2 SVGIG (reference sequence). The CDR3 here is CAWSLGLAAYRQFF. The variable domain in full, with the rest retrieved from reference TRBV30 and TRBJ2-1, is SQTIHQWPATLVQPVGSPLSLECTVEGTSNPNLYWYRQAAGRGLQLLFYSVGIGQISSEVPQNLSASRPQDRQFILSSKKLLLSDSGFYLCAWSLGLAAYRQFFGPGTRLTVL.

The J gene is TRBJ1-5, the V gene TRBV3-1; TCRdb indicates TRBD1, and absent DNA this call remains unverified. The CDR3 runs 14 residues. CDR1 LGHDT and CDR2 YNNKEL come from the germline V gene (reference sequence). The CDR3 loop reads CASSQGQGFQPQHF. The full variable domain, in which reference TRBV3-1 and TRBJ1-5 provide the parts outside the CDR3, is DTAVSQTPKYLVTQMGNDKSIKCEQNLGHDTMYWYKQDSKKFLKIMFSYNNKELIINETVPNRFSPKSPDKAHLNLHINSLELGDSAVYFCASSQGQGFQPQHFGDGTRLSIL.

The rearrangement links TRBV7-9 to TRBJ2-2; the D gene TCRdb calls, TRBD1, cannot be checked with no DNA. Germline CDR1 and CDR2: SEHNR and FQNEAQ (reference sequence). The CDR3 covers 13 residues. The CDR3 loop is CASSWGPTGELFF.

This chain links TRBV5-1 with TRBJ1-1; TCRdb proposes TRBD1, but this gene call is untestable without DNA. Germline CDR1 is SGHRS and CDR2 is YFSETQ. CDR3 length: 17 residues. The CDR3 loop is CASSLGATGEGNTEAFF. Full variable domain (remainder filled in from reference TRBV5-1 and TRBJ1-1): KAGVTQTPRYLIKTRGQQVTLSCSPISGHRSVSWYQQTPGQGLQFLFEYFSETQRNKGNFPGRFSGRQFSNSRSEMNVSTLELGDSALYLCASSLGATGEGNTEAFFGQGTRLTVV.

The chain combines TRBV4-1 with TRBJ1-6; the D gene TCRdb calls, TRBD1, cannot be checked with no DNA. CDR3 length equals 16 residues. Germline CDR1 is MGHRA and CDR2 is YSYEKL. The CDR3 loop is CASSQVSGQGNSPLHF.